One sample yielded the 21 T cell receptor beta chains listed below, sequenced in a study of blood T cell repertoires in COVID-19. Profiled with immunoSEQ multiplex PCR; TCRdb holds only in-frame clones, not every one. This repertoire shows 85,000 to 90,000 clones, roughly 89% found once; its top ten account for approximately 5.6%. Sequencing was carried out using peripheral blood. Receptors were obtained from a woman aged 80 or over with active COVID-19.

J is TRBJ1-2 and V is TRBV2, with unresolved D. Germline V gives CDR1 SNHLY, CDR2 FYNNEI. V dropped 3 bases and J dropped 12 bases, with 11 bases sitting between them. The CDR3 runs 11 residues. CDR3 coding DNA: TGTGCCAGCAGTGACGGAGGCTTTCACACCTTC. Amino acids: CASSDGGFHTF.

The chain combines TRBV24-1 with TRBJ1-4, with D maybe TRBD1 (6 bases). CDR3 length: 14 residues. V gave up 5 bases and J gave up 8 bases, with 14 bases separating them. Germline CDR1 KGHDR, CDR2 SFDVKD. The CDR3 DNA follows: TGTGCCACCAGTGCGTCAGGGGAAGGCGAAAAACTGTTTTTT. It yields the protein CATSASGEGEKLFF.

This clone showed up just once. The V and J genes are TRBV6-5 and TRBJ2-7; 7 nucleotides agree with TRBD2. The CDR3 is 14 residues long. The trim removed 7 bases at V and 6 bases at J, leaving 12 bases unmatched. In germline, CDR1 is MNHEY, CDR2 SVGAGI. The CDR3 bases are TGTGCCAGCACCTCGGGGGGATGGAGTCGCGAGCAGTACTTC. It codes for CASTSGGWSREQYF.

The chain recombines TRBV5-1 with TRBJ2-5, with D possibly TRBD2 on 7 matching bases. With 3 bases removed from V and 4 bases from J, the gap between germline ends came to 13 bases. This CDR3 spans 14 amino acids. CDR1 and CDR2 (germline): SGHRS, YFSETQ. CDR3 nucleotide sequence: TGCGCCAGCAGCTCGGGGGGCTCTATAGAGACCCAGTACTTC. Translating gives CASSSGGSIETQYF. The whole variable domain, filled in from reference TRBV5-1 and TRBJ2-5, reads KAGVTQTPRYLIKTRGQQVTLSCSPISGHRSVSWYQQTPGQGLQFLFEYFSETQRNKGNFPGRFSGRQFSNSRSEMNVSTLELGDSALYLCASSSGGSIETQYFGPGTRLLVL.

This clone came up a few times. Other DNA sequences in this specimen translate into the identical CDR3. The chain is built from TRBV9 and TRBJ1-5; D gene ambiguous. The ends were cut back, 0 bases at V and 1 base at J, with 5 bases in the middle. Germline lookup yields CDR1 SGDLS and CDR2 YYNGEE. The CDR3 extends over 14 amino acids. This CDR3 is CASSVAGSNQPQHF. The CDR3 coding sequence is TGTGCCAGCAGCGTAGCAGGAAGCAATCAGCCCCAGCATTTT.

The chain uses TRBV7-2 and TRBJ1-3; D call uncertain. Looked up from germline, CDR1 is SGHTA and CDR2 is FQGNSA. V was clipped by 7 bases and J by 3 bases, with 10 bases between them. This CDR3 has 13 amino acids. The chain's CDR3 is CASTGESGNTIYF. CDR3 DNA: TGTGCCAGCACCGGGGAGAGTGGAAACACCATATATTTT. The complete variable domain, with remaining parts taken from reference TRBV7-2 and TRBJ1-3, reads GAGVSQSPSNKVTEKGKDVELRCDPISGHTALYWYRQSLGQGLEFLIYFQGNSAPDKSGLPSDRFSAERTGGSVSTLTIQRTQQEDSAVYLCASTGESGNTIYFGEGSWLTVV.

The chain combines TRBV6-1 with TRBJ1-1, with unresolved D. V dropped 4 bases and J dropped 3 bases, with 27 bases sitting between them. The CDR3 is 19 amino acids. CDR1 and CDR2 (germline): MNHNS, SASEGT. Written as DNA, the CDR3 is TGTGCCAGCAGTGGACCTACCGGGCTCAGAGGGAGGAGGGACACTGAAGCTTTCTTT. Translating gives CASSGPTGLRGRRDTEAFF.

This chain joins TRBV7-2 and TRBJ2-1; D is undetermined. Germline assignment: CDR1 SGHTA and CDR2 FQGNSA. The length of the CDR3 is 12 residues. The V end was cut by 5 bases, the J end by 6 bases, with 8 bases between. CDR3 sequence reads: CASSLPLNEQFF. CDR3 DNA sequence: TGTGCCAGCAGCCTCCCCCTCAATGAGCAGTTCTTC.

As DNA, the CDR3 is TGCAGCGTTGACGTCCCTGACTTCTATGGCTACACCTTC. It yields the protein CSVDVPDFYGYTF. The rearrangement joins TRBV29-1 to TRBJ1-2; unclear D gene. The CDR3 covers 13 residues. CDR1 is SQVTM and CDR2 is ANQGSEA in the germline V gene. The germline V and J ends were trimmed by 3 bases and 4 bases, with 12 bases remaining between them.

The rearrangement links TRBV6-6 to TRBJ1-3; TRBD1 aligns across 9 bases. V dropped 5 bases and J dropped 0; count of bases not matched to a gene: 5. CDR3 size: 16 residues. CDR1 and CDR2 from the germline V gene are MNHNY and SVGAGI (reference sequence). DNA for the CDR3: TGTGCCAGCAGTACAGGGGGCCTCGCCTCTGGAAACACCATATATTTT. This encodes CASSTGGLASGNTIYF.

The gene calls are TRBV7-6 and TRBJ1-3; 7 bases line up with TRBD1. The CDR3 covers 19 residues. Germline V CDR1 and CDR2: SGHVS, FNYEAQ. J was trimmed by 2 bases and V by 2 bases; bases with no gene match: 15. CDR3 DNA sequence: TGTGCCAGCAGCTTATTTCCCACAGGGGCCCAAGGGCCTGGAAACACCATATATTTT. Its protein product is CASSLFPTGAQGPGNTIYF.

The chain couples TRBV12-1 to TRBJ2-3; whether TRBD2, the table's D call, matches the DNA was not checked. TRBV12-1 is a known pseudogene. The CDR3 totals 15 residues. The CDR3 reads CASPRTGGRTDTQYF. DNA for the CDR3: TGTGCCAGCCCCAGAACGGGCGGGAGGACAGATACGCAGTATTTT.

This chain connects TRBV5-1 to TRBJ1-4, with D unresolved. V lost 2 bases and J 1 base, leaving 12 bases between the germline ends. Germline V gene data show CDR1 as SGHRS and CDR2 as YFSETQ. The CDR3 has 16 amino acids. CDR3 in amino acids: CASSFDPTGTNEKLFF. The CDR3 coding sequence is TGCGCCAGCAGCTTCGACCCGACGGGAACTAATGAAAAACTGTTTTTT.

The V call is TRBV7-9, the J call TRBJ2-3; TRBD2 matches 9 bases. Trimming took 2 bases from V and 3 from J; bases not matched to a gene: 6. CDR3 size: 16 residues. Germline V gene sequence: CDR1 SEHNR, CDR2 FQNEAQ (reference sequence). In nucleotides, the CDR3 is TGTGCCAGCAGCTTAAATAGCGGGAGCCGTACAGATACGCAGTATTTT. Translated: CASSLNSGSRTDTQYF.

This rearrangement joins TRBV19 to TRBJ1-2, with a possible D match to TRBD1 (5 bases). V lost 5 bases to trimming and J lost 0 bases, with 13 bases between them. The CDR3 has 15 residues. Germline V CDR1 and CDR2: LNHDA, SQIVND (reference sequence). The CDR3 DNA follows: TGTGCCAGTAGTTCCTCGGGGGGGACTAACTATGGCTACACCTTC. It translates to CASSSSGGTNYGYTF.

CDR3 bases: TGTGCCAGCAGTTTACAGGAGAACACTGAAGCTTTCTTT. It is translated as CASSLQENTEAFF. The chain couples TRBV12-3 or TRBV12-4 to TRBJ1-1, with D unclear. This CDR3 has 13 residues. V lost 2 bases and J 1 base, leaving 5 bases between the germline ends.

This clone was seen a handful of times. The chain's CDR3 is CASSSGTGVQETQYF. Written as DNA, the CDR3 is TGTGCCAGCAGTTCCGGGACAGGGGTACAAGAGACCCAGTACTTC. The chain links TRBV27 to TRBJ2-5; 10 nucleotides agree with TRBD1. This CDR3 has 15 residues. Germline loops: CDR1 MNHEY, CDR2 SMNVEV (reference sequence). Unmatched junction bases numbered 4, after V lost 4 bases and J lost 2 bases.

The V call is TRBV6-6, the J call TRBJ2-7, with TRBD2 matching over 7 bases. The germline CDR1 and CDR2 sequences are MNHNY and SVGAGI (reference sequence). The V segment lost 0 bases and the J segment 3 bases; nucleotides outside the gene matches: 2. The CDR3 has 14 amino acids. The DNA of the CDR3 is TGTGCCAGCAGTTACTCGGCTAGCGGCTACGAGCAGTACTTC. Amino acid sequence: CASSYSASGYEQYF.

The DNA for the CDR3 is TGCGCCAGCAGCCAACAAGCCACGACTAGCGGGAACTCAGATACGCAGTATTTT. This codes for CASSQQATTSGNSDTQYF. The V call is TRBV4-1, the J call TRBJ2-3; 11 nucleotides agree with TRBD2. J was trimmed by 4 bases and V by 2 bases; bases with no gene match: 11. CDR1 and CDR2 from the germline V gene are MGHRA and YSYEKL. The CDR3 length is 18 residues.

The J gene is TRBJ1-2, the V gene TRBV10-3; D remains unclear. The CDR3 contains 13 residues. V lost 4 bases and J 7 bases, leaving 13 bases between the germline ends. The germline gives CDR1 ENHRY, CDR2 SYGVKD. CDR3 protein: CAISGGDRSGYTF. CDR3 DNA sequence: TGTGCCATCAGTGGGGGAGACCGGTCTGGCTACACCTTC.

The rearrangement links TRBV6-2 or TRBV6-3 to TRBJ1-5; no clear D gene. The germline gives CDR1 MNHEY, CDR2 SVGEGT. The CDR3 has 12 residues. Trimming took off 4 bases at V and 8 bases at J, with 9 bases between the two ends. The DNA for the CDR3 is TGTGCCAGCAGTTCTTACCGCGAGCCCCAGCATTTT. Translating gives CASSSYREPQHF.